The 23 T cell receptor beta chains reported below all come from one sample, sequenced in a study of cytomegalovirus exposure and HLA in healthy donors. 60 Vbeta and 13 Jbeta primers were used in PCR. Sequencing was performed with immunoSEQ multiplex PCR; in TCRdb, only in-frame clones are kept and a portion is missing. Of about 240,000 clones in the sample, over 75% are singletons; the top ten hold 0.45% to 0.5%. Sequencing was performed on PBMCs. These receptors were obtained from a boy younger than 18 in good health and CMV-seronegative.

This clone came up a few times. This chain joins TRBV4-1 and TRBJ2-1; D might be TRBD2 (5 bases). This CDR3 is built from 15 residues. The ends were cut back, 4 bases at V and 1 base at J, with 11 bases in the middle. The germline gives CDR1 MGHRA, CDR2 YSYEKL. The CDR3 DNA follows: TGCGCCAGCAGCCCTACTGAGGGATCCTACAATGAGCAGTTCTTC. This sequence encodes CASSPTEGSYNEQFF.

The chain couples TRBV4-2 to TRBJ2-1; possibly TRBD1 for D (5 bases). Germline CDR1 reads LGHNA; CDR2 reads YNFKEQ. Trimming pared 0 bases from V and 0 bases from J, leaving 9 bases between. There are 16 residues in the CDR3. CDR3 protein: CASSQDKGNSYNEQFF. The CDR3, as DNA: TGTGCCAGCAGCCAAGATAAGGGGAACTCCTACAATGAGCAGTTCTTC.

The V call is TRBV5-1, the J call TRBJ2-7, with D perhaps matching TRBD2 (6 bases). CDR3 length: 14 amino acids. The V gene's germline CDR1 is SGHRS and CDR2 YFSETQ. The V end was cut by 3 bases, the J end by 3 bases, with 13 bases between. The CDR3 nucleotides read TGCGCCAGCAGCTCTCAGTTGGGGGGCTACGAGCAGTACTTC. Its protein is CASSSQLGGYEQYF.

The chain links TRBV6-5 to TRBJ1-2; the match to TRBD1 covers 11 bases. The CDR3 is 14 residues long. J lost 2 bases, V lost 6 bases, and 2 bases had no gene match. The germline V gene has CDR1 MNHEY and CDR2 SVGAGI. DNA of the CDR3: TGTGCCAGCAGGGGGACAGGGGGAAACTATGGCTACACCTTC. Amino acids: CASRGTGGNYGYTF.

The genes are TRBV29-1 and TRBJ2-5; TRBD2 aligns across 12 bases. The J call may be wrong; the DNA end is better matched by TRBJ2-7. The CDR3 extends over 14 amino acids. Germline V gene lookup returns CDR1 SQVTM and CDR2 ANQGSEA. CDR3 sequence (DNA): TGCAGCGTTGAAGGACTAGCGGGAGACTACGAGCAGTACTTC. It yields the protein CSVEGLAGDYEQYF.

The rearrangement joins TRBV5-4 to TRBJ1-2; maybe TRBD1 (5 bases). V was cut by 3 bases and J by 3 bases, with 12 bases left in between. This CDR3 is built from 14 residues. Germline CDR1 is SGHNT and CDR2 is YYREEE (reference sequence). CDR3 in amino acids: CASSWRQSDYGYTF. CDR3 nucleotide sequence: TGTGCCAGCAGCTGGCGACAGTCCGACTATGGCTACACCTTC. Drawing the rest from reference TRBV5-4 and TRBJ1-2, the complete variable domain is ETGVTQSPTHLIKTRGQQVTLRCSSQSGHNTVSWYQQALGQGPQFIFQYYREEENGRGNFPPRFSGLQFPNYSSELNVNALELDDSALYLCASSWRQSDYGYTFGSGTRLTVV.

This clone was counted only a few times. The chain is built from TRBV5-1 and TRBJ1-1, with 8 nucleotides matching TRBD1. V was pared by 4 bases and J by 6 bases, with 8 bases of the junction left unmatched. The CDR3 contains 14 residues. Germline loops: CDR1 SGHRS, CDR2 YFSETQ. The DNA for the CDR3 is TGCGCCAGCAGCCCGGGACAGGCCTCGGCTGAAGCTTTCTTT. This translates into CASSPGQASAEAFF.

V and J are TRBV9 and TRBJ1-2; 10 bases fit TRBD1. The germline CDR1 and CDR2 sequences are SGDLS and YYNGEE. V trimming: 0 bases; J trimming: 3 bases; junction bases outside the gene matches: 8. This CDR3 comprises 17 residues. The CDR3 nucleotides are TGTGCCAGCAGCGTAGGGGACAGGGGCGGAGGTGACTATGGCTACACCTTC. The encoded protein is CASSVGDRGGGDYGYTF. The whole variable domain, filled in from reference TRBV9 and TRBJ1-2, reads DSGVTQTPKHLITATGQRVTLRCSPRSGDLSVYWYQQSLDQGLQFLIQYYNGEERAKGNILERFSAQQFPDLHSELNLSSLELGDSALYFCASSVGDRGGGDYGYTFGSGTRLTVV.

The chain has TRBV7-2 and TRBJ2-7; 8 bases line up with TRBD2. J lost 2 bases, V lost 1 base, and 7 bases had no gene match. Germline V lookup: CDR1 SGHTA, CDR2 FQGNSA. The CDR3 is 16 residues long. The CDR3 here is CASSLDGTSGAYEQYF. In nucleotides, the CDR3 is TGTGCCAGCAGCTTAGACGGGACTAGTGGTGCCTACGAGCAGTACTTC.

The chain uses TRBV5-1 and TRBJ1-1, with 7 bases lining up with TRBD1. The V gene end was trimmed by 4 bases and the J gene end by 0 bases; junction bases not matched to a gene: 9. This CDR3 has 16 residues. CDR1 is SGHRS and CDR2 is YFSETQ in the germline V gene. The CDR3 protein is CASSPGTDFMNTEAFF. The CDR3 DNA follows: TGCGCCAGCAGCCCGGGGACAGACTTCATGAACACTGAAGCTTTCTTT. Filled out from reference TRBV5-1 and TRBJ1-1, the complete variable domain reads KAGVTQTPRYLIKTRGQQVTLSCSPISGHRSVSWYQQTPGQGLQFLFEYFSETQRNKGNFPGRFSGRQFSNSRSEMNVSTLELGDSALYLCASSPGTDFMNTEAFFGQGTRLTVV.

This sequence joins TRBV2 and TRBJ1-2, with D unresolved. Germline CDR1 reads SNHLY; CDR2 reads FYNNEI. V was shortened by 6 bases and J by 4 bases, with 12 bases between the two germline ends. This CDR3 is 13 amino acids long. CDR3 in DNA: TGTGCCAGCAGGACACAAAGTGTCTATGGCTACACCTTC. Amino acid sequence: CASRTQSVYGYTF.

The V and J genes are TRBV27 and TRBJ2-5; D call uncertain. There are 13 residues in the CDR3. The V and J ends lost 3 bases and 0 bases respectively, with 5 bases between them. The V gene's germline CDR1 is MNHEY and CDR2 SMNVEV (reference sequence). CDR3 in DNA: TGTGCCAGCAGTTTGGAGAACCAAGAGACCCAGTACTTC. Encoded protein: CASSLENQETQYF.

Turning to this clone: The CDR3 ends on some other residue instead of the conserved phenylalanine or tryptophan, so this is likely a read error. The V gene is TRBV15, the J gene TRBJ2-3; D call uncertain. CDR3 length: 15 amino acids. Trimming took off 1 base at V and 3 bases at J, with 11 bases between the two ends. Germline V lookup: CDR1 LNHNV, CDR2 YYDKDF (reference sequence). The chain's CDR3 is CATSRGRARTDTQYS. The CDR3 nucleotides read TGTGCCACCAGCAGAGGAAGGGCCAGGACAGATACGCAGTATTCT.

The V gene is TRBV19, the J gene TRBJ1-1; tentatively, D is TRBD1 (6 bases). This CDR3 spans 12 amino acids. The V gene lost 7 bases and the J gene lost 2 bases, with 8 bases spanning the gap. Per the germline V gene, CDR1 is LNHDA and CDR2 is SQIVND (reference sequence). DNA for the CDR3: TGTGCCAGTAAACAGGGTAACACTGAAGCTTTCTTT. Residues: CASKQGNTEAFF.

This clone was detected only once. The genes are TRBV12-5 and TRBJ1-1, with 8 bases fitting TRBD1. Germline V lookup: CDR1 LGHNT, CDR2 FRNRAP. The CDR3 is 17 residues long. The ends lost 2 bases at V and 0 bases at J; junction bases unmatched: 8. This CDR3 is CASGLSIGQGLNTEAFF. CDR3 in DNA: TGTGCTAGTGGTTTGTCGATAGGACAGGGTTTGAACACTGAAGCTTTCTTT.

Of note for this clone: The junction differs from germline at one of its ends, possibly a read error. The chain employs TRBV11-1 and TRBJ1-6; no reliable D call. The CDR3 has 14 residues. Germline-derived CDR1 and CDR2 are SGHAT and FQDESV (reference sequence). The CDR3 spells CATRRGQDNSPLHF. CDR3 coding DNA: TGTGCCACCCGTAGAGGGCAGGATAACTCACCCCTCCACTTT.

The CDR3 sequence: CSATGADTQYF. CDR3 sequence (DNA): TGCAGTGCCACAGGGGCAGATACGCAGTATTTT. The chain combines TRBV20-1 with TRBJ2-3, with TRBD1 matching 7 bases. The trim removed 6 bases at V and 4 bases at J, leaving 1 base unmatched. This CDR3 is 11 amino acids long. From germline, CDR1 is DFQATT and CDR2 SNEGSKA (reference sequence).

The rearrangement uses TRBV27 and TRBJ2-7; unclear D gene. The CDR3 has 13 residues. The V gene lost 5 bases and the J gene lost 3 bases, with 11 bases spanning the gap. Germline CDR1 is MNHEY and CDR2 is SMNVEV (reference sequence). The CDR3 nucleotides are TGTGCCAGCAGTCCCTTTGCAGGCTACGAGCAGTACTTC. It translates to CASSPFAGYEQYF.

This clone was picked up one time. The rearrangement links TRBV29-1 to TRBJ1-2, with D perhaps TRBD1 (5 bases). Trimming pared 7 bases from V and 8 bases from J, leaving 14 bases between. The CDR3 runs 11 residues. In germline, CDR1 is SQVTM, CDR2 ANQGSEA. CDR3 protein: CSAGGVEGYTF. DNA of the CDR3: TGCAGCGCTGGGGGGGTTGAAGGCTACACCTTC.

The rearrangement uses TRBV21-1 and TRBJ2-3; the tabulated D call, TRBD2, remains unverified against the DNA. TRBV21-1 is labeled a pseudogene. This CDR3 has 20 residues. CDR3 amino acids: CASSKEGPSARRPITDTQYF. CDR3 in DNA: TGTGCCAGCAGCAAAGAGGGGCCTAGCGCCCGTCGTCCGATCACAGATACGCAGTATTTT.

The CDR3 DNA sequence: TGTGCCAGCGGTCCCTCGGGGACTAGCACAGATACGCAGTATTTT. It translates to CASGPSGTSTDTQYF. V usage is TRBV7-3 and J usage is TRBJ2-3; D may be TRBD2 (6 bases). The CDR3 sequence is 15 residues long. The V and J ends lost 8 bases and 0 bases respectively, with 15 bases between them. CDR1 SGHTA and CDR2 FQGTGA come from the germline V gene. Combining the CDR3 with reference TRBV7-3 and TRBJ2-3 gives the whole variable domain GAGVSQTPSNKVTEKGKYVELRCDPISGHTALYWYRQSLGQGPEFLIYFQGTGAADDSGLPNDRFFAVRPEGSVSTLKIQRTERGDSAVYLCASGPSGTSTDTQYFGPGTRLTVL.

The chain carries TRBV28 and TRBJ2-7; perhaps TRBD1 as D (6 bases). Looked up from germline, CDR1 is MDHEN and CDR2 is SYDVKM. This CDR3 has 15 amino acids. Deletions cut 3 bases from V and 0 bases from J, with 12 bases between. The CDR3: CASSLIGTSSYEQYF. Here the CDR3 DNA reads TGTGCCAGCAGTTTGATCGGGACATCCTCCTACGAGCAGTACTTC.

This clone was counted a few times. The CDR3 spells CASSTRQGQNSPLHF. The CDR3 DNA is TGTGCCAGCAGCACCAGACAGGGGCAGAATTCACCCCTCCACTTT. The V call is TRBV11-3, the J call TRBJ1-6; 8 bases match TRBD1. CDR1 and CDR2 (germline): SGHNT, YENEEA. Trimming took 5 bases from V and 7 from J; bases not matched to a gene: 7. This CDR3 has 15 amino acids.